This T cell receptor (beta chain) was identified during a study of PD-1 blockade in classical Hodgkin lymphoma. Profiling relied on immunoSEQ multiplex PCR, and the TCRdb table lists in-frame clones only, not all of them. Of tens of thousands of clones detected, 81% appear once; the ten largest clones hold about 17%. From germline, CDR1 is GTSNPN and CDR2 SVGIG (reference sequence). The CDR3 spans 11 residues. The V end lost 0 bases, the J end lost 8 bases, and 5 bases lay between the germline ends. The time point is: cycle 4 day 1 (C4D1), after more than five weeks of nivolumab. Relapses following autologous stem cell transplantation were seen in all patients, with brentuximab vedotin exposure varying. Broader study findings: Lower baseline TCR diversity was reported for newly diagnosed patients than for healthy donors. Significantly greater TCR diversity emerged by C4D1 in CD4+ cells but not CD8+ cells.

Of note for this clone: Its target is unknown.

This sequence joins TRBV30 and TRBJ2-1; D gene ambiguous. The specimen was peripheral blood mononuclear cells (PBMCs), collected before the fourth cycle of nivolumab. The TCR comes from a human donor with classical Hodgkin lymphoma. For the CDR3, the DNA is TGTGCCTGGAGTGTGCGACATGAGCAGTTCTTC. Amino acids: CAWSVRHEQFF.